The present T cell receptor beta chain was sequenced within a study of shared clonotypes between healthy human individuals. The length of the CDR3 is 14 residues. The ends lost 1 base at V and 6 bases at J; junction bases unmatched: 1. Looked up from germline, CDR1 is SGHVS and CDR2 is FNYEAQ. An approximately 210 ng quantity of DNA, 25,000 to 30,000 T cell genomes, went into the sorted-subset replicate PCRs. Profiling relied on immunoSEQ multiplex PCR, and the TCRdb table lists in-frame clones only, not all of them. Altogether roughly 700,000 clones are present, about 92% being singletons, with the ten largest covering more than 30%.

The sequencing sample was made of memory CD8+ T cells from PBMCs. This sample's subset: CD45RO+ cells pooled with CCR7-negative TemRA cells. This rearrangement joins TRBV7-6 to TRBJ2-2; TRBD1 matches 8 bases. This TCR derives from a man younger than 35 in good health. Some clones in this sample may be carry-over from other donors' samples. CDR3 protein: CASSLDRGSGELFF. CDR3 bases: TGTGCCAGCAGCTTAGACAGGGGGTCCGGGGAGCTGTTTTTT.